The entry below gives a single T cell receptor beta chain sequence along with its context. Antigen: not known. The CDR3 sequence is 15 residues long. Extracted total RNA amounted to at least 5.5 micrograms for each sample. A sample-barcoded 5' primer and a J-beta primer mix were used in a second PCR of about 7 to 12 cycles. Unique molecular identifiers of 12 random nucleotides labeled each cDNA. TCRdb re-called the 5' RACE reads with MiXCR, one entry per CDR3 protein. The data show roughly 680,000 distinct CDR3 sequences, with roughly half seen just once and less than 15% held by the top ten. The data were obtained in a study of blood T cells in healthy people across ages. Findings of the study overall: The fall in TCR beta diversity per million T cells was roughly linear with age. Long-lived donors exceeded aged donors in naive CD4+ cells and diversity.

Specimen: blood. The sequence was obtained from a woman of 80 years or more in good health. The chain uses TRBV21-1 and TRBJ1-5. TRBV21-1 is annotated as a pseudogene. The CDR3 spells CASSIGRGRNQPQHF. CDR3 sequence (DNA): TGTGCCAGCAGCATAGGGAGGGGACGGAATCAGCCCCAGCATTTT.